The source of this T cell receptor beta chain is a study of T cells after yellow fever vaccination. CDR1 DFQATT and CDR2 SNEGSKA come from the germline V gene (reference sequence). This CDR3 region has 13 residues. The ends were cut back, 4 bases at V and 10 bases at J, with 14 bases in the middle. A single count supports this clonotype. MiXCR, run by TCRdb on the 5' RACE reads, gives a single entry per CDR3 protein. The data contain 250,000 or so distinct CDR3 sequences, 3.6% of them seen just once; the ten biggest clones take up roughly a fifth. The V call is TRBV20-1, the J call TRBJ1-6, with D maybe TRBD1 (5 bases). Material: PBMCs, obtained 15 days after the yellow fever booster vaccination. The sequence was obtained from a man between 18 and 35 years old who received the YFV17D yellow fever vaccine. CDR3 sequence (DNA): TGCAGTGCTAAAGGGACGGACAAGTCACCCCTCCACTTT. The encoded protein is CSAKGTDKSPLHF.